The 8 T cell receptor beta chains in this list originate from one sample, sequenced in a study of OX40 agonist ivuxolimab in advanced cancers. Produced via immunoSEQ multiplex PCR; TCRdb's table is partial and in-frame only. The sample lists under 95,000 clones, 70% to 90% occurring once. The material sequenced was CD4+ or CD8+ T cells sorted from blood, taken in a trial of the OX40 agonist ivuxolimab. The receptors were sampled from an adult with an advanced solid tumor such as melanoma, head and neck, liver or kidney cancer.

V gene TRBV10-3 combines with J gene TRBJ2-2, with a possible D match to TRBD2 (5 bases). V lost 2 bases and J 1 base, leaving 11 bases between the germline ends. CDR3 length: 16 residues. Germline V gene sequence: CDR1 ENHRY, CDR2 SYGVKD. CDR3 residues: CAISESGTGNTGELFF. The DNA of the CDR3 is TGTGCCATCAGTGAGAGCGGAACGGGGAACACCGGGGAGCTGTTTTTT.

This chain connects TRBV6-1 to TRBJ2-5, with 12 bases aligning to TRBD2. With the DNA end fitting TRBJ2-7 better, the J assignment may be wrong. The CDR3 runs to 14 residues. CDR1 is MNHNS, CDR2 SASEGT, per germline. The CDR3 loop reads CASRTSGSWVEQYF. DNA of the CDR3: TGTGCCAGCAGGACTAGCGGGAGTTGGGTCGAGCAGTACTTC.

The chain recombines TRBV7-2 with TRBJ2-2; weak D call: TRBD2 (7 bases). Looked up from germline, CDR1 is SGHTA and CDR2 is FQGNSA. The V end was cut by 4 bases, the J end by 0 bases, with 9 bases between. The CDR3 contains 15 residues. CDR3 in DNA: TGTGCCAGCAGCTGGGGGGGCGCGAACACCGGGGAGCTGTTTTTT. It yields the protein CASSWGGANTGELFF.

J is TRBJ1-4 and V is TRBV19, with D tentatively TRBD1 (6 bases). The V end was cut by 4 bases, the J end by 7 bases, with 13 bases between. Germline CDR1 and CDR2: LNHDA and SQIVND (reference sequence). The CDR3 sequence is 14 residues long. The CDR3 protein is CASSSQGRGEKLFF. The DNA for the CDR3 is TGTGCCAGTAGTAGCCAGGGGAGAGGTGAAAAACTGTTTTTT.

This chain uses TRBV28 with TRBJ2-7, with no clear D. Germline assignment: CDR1 MDHEN and CDR2 SYDVKM. V lost 3 bases, J lost 3 bases, and 3 bases lay in between. This CDR3 is 11 amino acids long. The DNA for the CDR3 is TGTGCCAGCAGTTTGGACTACGAGCAGTACTTC. Its translation is CASSLDYEQYF.

The gene calls are TRBV15 and TRBJ2-5, with D maybe TRBD1 (7 bases). V shed 0 bases and J shed 6 bases, with 17 bases lying between them. This CDR3 has 16 amino acids. The germline V gene encodes CDR1 LNHNV and CDR2 YYDKDF (reference sequence). The DNA of the CDR3 is TGTGCCACCAGCAGAGATGAGGCAGGGGGAGGACAGACCCAGTACTTC. Amino acids: CATSRDEAGGGQTQYF.

The chain combines TRBV7-9 with TRBJ1-3, with unresolved D. Trimming removed 5 bases at V and 0 bases at J, with 5 bases between. CDR3 length equals 13 residues. Per germline, CDR1 SEHNR and CDR2 FQNEAQ (reference sequence). The CDR3 DNA is TGTGCCAGCAGCCCCTCCTCTGGAAACACCATATATTTT. This sequence encodes CASSPSSGNTIYF.

V usage is TRBV5-6 and J usage is TRBJ2-3; TRBD2 matches at 8 bases. Losses at the gene ends were 6 bases for V and 5 bases for J; bases not matched to a gene: 14. This CDR3 has 16 amino acids. CDR1 is SGHDT and CDR2 is YYEEEE in the germline V gene. The CDR3 loop is CASTLILSGGQDTQYF. The CDR3 region has the DNA TGTGCCAGCACCCTCATCCTTTCGGGGGGGCAAGATACGCAGTATTTT.